Each of the 32 T cell receptor beta chains below was sequenced from the same sample in a study of blood T cells in healthy people across ages. Together with a sample-barcoded 5' primer, a J-beta primer mix was included in a second PCR lasting about 6 to 11 cycles. TCRdb re-called the 5' RACE reads with MiXCR, one entry per CDR3 protein. The sample carries some 700,000 distinct CDR3 sequences, about a fifth recorded once. The source material was blood. The receptors shown here come from a man in his 70s in good health.

This clonotype has just a few counts. This chain connects TRBV4-2 to TRBJ2-2; D is possibly TRBD1 (6 bases). Trimming took off 1 base at V and 0 bases at J, with 6 bases between the two ends. The CDR3 is 15 amino acids. The germline gives CDR1 LGHNA, CDR2 YNFKEQ. The chain's CDR3 is CASSQGTANTGELFF. The CDR3 DNA follows: TGTGCCAGCAGCCAAGGGACAGCGAACACCGGGGAGCTGTTTTTT.

This clonotype was counted only a few times. The CDR3 DNA is TGCAGTGCTAGAGATCGGCCCCAGGGACTAAACTACGAGCAGTACTTC. Encoded protein: CSARDRPQGLNYEQYF. The chain couples TRBV20-1 to TRBJ2-7; 7 bases match TRBD2. Germline V gene sequence: CDR1 DFQATT, CDR2 SNEGSKA (reference sequence). V was clipped by 0 bases and J by 3 bases; unmatched bases: 11. The CDR3 sequence is 16 residues long.

The chain is built from TRBV20-1 and TRBJ1-4, with D possibly being TRBD1 (6 bases). Trimming stripped 1 base from V and 7 bases from J, with 16 bases between. The CDR3 is 15 amino acids. Germline CDR1 DFQATT, CDR2 SNEGSKA (reference sequence). The CDR3 region is CSARVLQGIGEKLFF. CDR3 in DNA: TGCAGTGCTAGAGTCCTACAGGGAATTGGTGAAAAACTGTTTTTT.

The rearrangement links TRBV24-1 to TRBJ2-2, with TRBD1 matching 9 bases. V was clipped by 5 bases and J by 5 bases; unmatched bases: 8. Germline V gene lookup returns CDR1 KGHDR and CDR2 SFDVKD. This CDR3 spans 16 amino acids. The CDR3 here is CATSGAGTGWTGELFF. The CDR3 nucleotides read TGTGCCACCAGTGGCGCCGGGACAGGGTGGACCGGGGAGCTGTTTTTT.

This clonotype has just one count. The V call is TRBV20-1, the J call TRBJ1-2; weak D call: TRBD1 (6 bases). The CDR3 is made up of 13 amino acids. CDR1 and CDR2 from the germline V gene are DFQATT and SNEGSKA (reference sequence). V was shortened by 5 bases and J by 7 bases, with 17 bases between the two germline ends. Here the CDR3 reads CSAGHQGRFGYTF. The CDR3, as DNA: TGCAGTGCTGGCCACCAGGGGCGGTTTGGCTACACCTTC.

The chain combines TRBV10-2 with TRBJ2-1, with 14 bases that match TRBD2. Germline assignment: CDR1 WSHSY and CDR2 SAAADI. The CDR3 has 16 amino acids. The J segment lost 7 bases and the V segment lost 7 bases, leaving 9 bases of the junction unmatched. CDR3 nucleotide sequence: TGCGCCAGCAAAATACCCGGGACTAGCGGGGGTAATGAGCAGTTCTTC. Translating it yields CASKIPGTSGGNEQFF.

This clonotype was counted between two and nine times. The V call is TRBV5-5, the J call TRBJ2-1, with 8 bases lining up with TRBD2. CDR1 is SGHKS, CDR2 YYEKEE, per germline (reference sequence). CDR3 length equals 16 residues. Trimming at V came to 4 bases and at J to 0 bases, leaving 6 bases not matched to a gene. CDR3 sequence: CASSQKLADSYNEQFF. The CDR3, as DNA: TGTGCCAGCAGCCAAAAACTAGCGGACTCCTACAATGAGCAGTTCTTC.

The chain uses TRBV20-1 and TRBJ2-1; no definite D call. There are 13 residues in the CDR3. Germline V lookup: CDR1 DFQATT, CDR2 SNEGSKA (reference sequence). Between the trimmed V and J ends, which lost 1 base and 8 bases, there was a span of 12 bases. The CDR3 nucleotides are TGCAGTGCTAGAGTTGGGGTAGCCCATGAGCAGTTCTTC. Its translation: CSARVGVAHEQFF.

This chain links TRBV11-3 with TRBJ2-1; D perhaps matches TRBD2 (5 bases). CDR3 length: 13 amino acids. The V and J ends lost 10 bases and 7 bases respectively, with 17 bases between them. The germline V gene has CDR1 SGHNT and CDR2 YENEEA. CDR3 bases: TGTGCCACCGACCCTTTTTCGGGGAATGAGCAGTTCTTC. It translates to CATDPFSGNEQFF.

The DNA of the CDR3 is TGCGCCAGCAGCTTTGGGCAGGGAGGGCTCTACGAGCAGTACGTC. It is translated as CASSFGQGGLYEQYV. The chain couples TRBV5-1 to TRBJ2-7; 7 bases map to TRBD2. The germline V gene has CDR1 SGHRS and CDR2 YFSETQ. V was pared by 2 bases and J by 3 bases, with 8 bases of the junction left unmatched. The CDR3 extends over 15 amino acids.

This chain uses TRBV13 with TRBJ1-2, with 8 bases that match TRBD1. This CDR3 region has 16 residues. After removal of 5 bases from V and 4 bases from J, the junction contained 12 bases not matched to a gene. The germline gives CDR1 PRHDT, CDR2 FYEKMQ (reference sequence). CDR3 region: CASSHDRGPYLYGYTF. CDR3 DNA: TGTGCCAGCAGCCACGACAGGGGCCCGTACCTCTATGGCTACACCTTC.

This clonotype came up a few times. The V and J genes are TRBV10-3 and TRBJ1-2; possibly TRBD1 for D (6 bases). V lost 4 bases to trimming and J lost 2 bases, with 14 bases between them. The germline CDR1 and CDR2 sequences are ENHRY and SYGVKD. The CDR3 contains 15 residues. The CDR3 bases are TGTGCCATCAGTGGAGGGGGACGGACCAACTATGGCTACACCTTC. This codes for CAISGGGRTNYGYTF.

The gene calls are TRBV11-2 and TRBJ2-3, with TRBD2 identical over 8 bases. Germline CDR1 reads SGHAT; CDR2 reads FQNNGV. Trimming cost V 6 bases and J 7 bases; bases outside gene matches: 15. The CDR3 spans 16 residues. The CDR3 is CASSLTGGAVRNTQYF. The CDR3 nucleotides read TGTGCCAGCAGTCTGACGGGGGGGGCAGTAAGAAATACGCAGTATTTT.

The chain carries TRBV20-1 and TRBJ2-5; 10 positions match TRBD2. V was pared by 4 bases and J by 1 base, with 9 bases of the junction left unmatched. CDR1 is DFQATT and CDR2 is SNEGSKA in the germline V gene (reference sequence). The CDR3 totals 16 residues. DNA of the CDR3: TGCAGTGCTACCGAAGCGGGAGGGGACTTCCAAGAGACCCAGTACTTC. It translates to CSATEAGGDFQETQYF.

J is TRBJ1-1 and V is TRBV4-2, with TRBD1 matching 8 bases. Trimming cost V 2 bases and J 1 base; bases outside gene matches: 3. CDR1 and CDR2 from the germline V gene are LGHNA and YNFKEQ. This CDR3 is 15 amino acids long. The CDR3 loop is CASSQSGTGNTEAFF. As DNA, the CDR3 is TGTGCCAGCAGCCAATCCGGGACAGGGAACACTGAAGCTTTCTTT.

The CDR3 spells CSATGRDNEQFF. CDR3 bases: TGCAGTGCTACCGGACGAGACAATGAGCAGTTCTTC. This rearrangement joins TRBV20-1 to TRBJ2-1; unclear D gene. Germline CDR1 reads DFQATT; CDR2 reads SNEGSKA (reference sequence). The ends were cut back, 4 bases at V and 5 bases at J, with 9 bases in the middle. The length of the CDR3 is 12 residues.

On this clonotype: Germline is not matched at one junction end, which may reflect a read error. The rearrangement links TRBV29-1 to TRBJ1-1; D is perhaps TRBD1 (5 bases). The CDR3 runs to 13 residues. CDR1 SQVTM and CDR2 ANQGSEA come from the germline V gene. The DNA for the CDR3 is TGCACCCACCGGGGGATTCTGAACACTGAAGCCTTCTTT. Protein: CTHRGILNTEAFF.

The V gene is TRBV7-9, the J gene TRBJ2-2; possibly TRBD1 for D (6 bases). The germline V gene encodes CDR1 SEHNR and CDR2 FQNEAQ (reference sequence). The CDR3 is made up of 16 amino acids. V was clipped by 9 bases and J by 1 base, with 18 bases between them. The CDR3 DNA sequence: TGTGCCAGTCTTCCTACTCCGGGACAGAACACCGGGGAGCTGTTTTTT. Amino acid sequence: CASLPTPGQNTGELFF. Full variable domain (outside the CDR3, taken from reference TRBV7-9 and TRBJ2-2): DTGVSQNPRHKITKRGQNVTFRCDPISEHNRLYWYRQTLGQGPEFLTYFQNEAQLEKSRLLSDRFSAERPKGSFSTLEIQRTEQGDSAMYLCASLPTPGQNTGELFFGEGSRLTVL.

This clonotype was seen a handful of times. The chain combines TRBV11-3 with TRBJ2-5; the D is unclear. CDR1 and CDR2 (germline): SGHNT, YENEEA. CDR3 length: 13 amino acids. With 5 bases removed from V and 4 bases from J, the gap between germline ends came to 11 bases. The CDR3 sequence is CASSPPPLETQYF. CDR3 DNA: TGTGCCAGCAGCCCCCCACCGCTAGAGACCCAGTACTTC. Full variable domain (outside the CDR3, taken from reference TRBV11-3 and TRBJ2-5): EAGVVQSPRYKIIEKKQPVAFWCNPISGHNTLYWYLQNLGQGPELLIRYENEEAVDDSQLPKDRFSAERLKGVDSTLKIQPAELGDSAVYLCASSPPPLETQYFGPGTRLLVL.

The rearrangement joins TRBV7-8 to TRBJ2-1; D is undetermined. Germline V gives CDR1 SGHVS, CDR2 FQNEAQ. The CDR3 sequence is 16 residues long. Trimming cost V 2 bases and J 0 bases, with 11 bases left between them. CDR3 in DNA: TGTGCCAGCAGCTTAACCCAGGCGGTCTCCTACAATGAGCAGTTCTTC. Protein sequence: CASSLTQAVSYNEQFF.

This clonotype was detected only a few times. The DNA for the CDR3 is TGCGCCAGCAGCCTCTCTTCGTACGGCACAGATACGCAGTATTTT. Protein sequence: CASSLSSYGTDTQYF. This chain links TRBV5-1 with TRBJ2-3; D is ambiguous. This CDR3 contains 15 residues. Germline assignment: CDR1 SGHRS and CDR2 YFSETQ. V dropped 4 bases and J dropped 1 base, with 13 bases sitting between them. Combining the CDR3 with reference TRBV5-1 and TRBJ2-3 gives the whole variable domain KAGVTQTPRYLIKTRGQQVTLSCSPISGHRSVSWYQQTPGQGLQFLFEYFSETQRNKGNFPGRFSGRQFSNSRSEMNVSTLELGDSALYLCASSLSSYGTDTQYFGPGTRLTVL.

This clonotype was counted a few times. This chain links TRBV29-1 with TRBJ2-4; possible D gene TRBD1, 6 bases. Looked up from germline, CDR1 is SQVTM and CDR2 is ANQGSEA. The V end lost 7 bases, the J end lost 6 bases, and 19 bases lay between the germline ends. The CDR3 is 14 amino acids. The CDR3 reads CSAGDHRELNIQYF. The CDR3 DNA reads TGCAGCGCTGGCGACCACAGGGAACTAAACATTCAGTACTTC. Full variable domain (outside the CDR3, taken from reference TRBV29-1 and TRBJ2-4): SAVISQKPSRDICQRGTSLTIQCQVDSQVTMMFWYRQQPGQSLTLIATANQGSEATYESGFVIDKFPISRPNLTFSTLTVSNMSPEDSSIYLCSAGDHRELNIQYFGAGTRLSVL.

V and J are TRBV9 and TRBJ2-2; D might be TRBD2 (5 bases). The CDR3 spans 14 residues. V shed 4 bases and J shed 5 bases, with 12 bases lying between them. CDR1 SGDLS and CDR2 YYNGEE come from the germline V gene. The CDR3 region has the DNA TGTGCCAGCAGCTCGAGGACGGGGACCGGGGAGCTGTTTTTT. Its translation: CASSSRTGTGELFF.

The chain has TRBV28 and TRBJ1-2; D may be TRBD1 (6 bases). The germline CDR1 and CDR2 sequences are MDHEN and SYDVKM. The CDR3 covers 12 residues. Trimming cost V 8 bases and J 3 bases, with 10 bases left between them. The CDR3 DNA reads as TGTGCCAGCGAGGGGGACGACTATGGCTACACCTTC. This sequence encodes CASEGDDYGYTF.

This chain uses TRBV12-3 or TRBV12-4 with TRBJ2-1; TRBD2 matches at 8 bases. V lost 6 bases, J lost 7 bases, and 14 bases stayed unmatched. The CDR3 is 16 amino acids. The CDR3 nucleotides are TGTGCCAGCAGCTTCCTAGACGGGAGGGCCGCGAATGAGCAGTTCTTC. Translating gives CASSFLDGRAANEQFF.

The chain carries TRBV7-2 and TRBJ2-5; TRBD2 aligns across 7 bases. The DNA end is a closer match to TRBJ2-7, so the J assignment may be wrong. Germline V gene sequence: CDR1 SGHTA, CDR2 FQGNSA. The CDR3 has 15 residues. The CDR3 DNA is TGTGCCAGCAGCTTACAAGCGGGATTAAGCCACGAGCAGTACGTC. The encoded protein is CASSLQAGLSHEQYV.

The chain joins TRBV20-1 to TRBJ1-6; maybe TRBD1 (6 bases). Germline V gene lookup returns CDR1 DFQATT and CDR2 SNEGSKA (reference sequence). Trimming took 3 bases from V and 1 from J, leaving 10 bases between them. This CDR3 is 15 amino acids long. This CDR3 reads CSASGGASYNSPLHF. CDR3 nucleotides: TGCAGTGCTAGCGGGGGGGCATCCTATAATTCACCCCTCCACTTT.

This clonotype was seen at least ten times. At one end, the junction sequence differs from germline, possibly due to a read error. This sequence joins TRBV4-1 and TRBJ2-1, with D unresolved. CDR3 length: 15 amino acids. In germline, CDR1 is MGHRA, CDR2 YSYEKL. The CDR3 spells CASRSSSSFYDEQFF. In DNA form, the CDR3 reads TGCGCCAGCAGGTCGTCGAGTAGCTTCTACGATGAGCAGTTCTTC.

Comments on this clonotype: The junction differs from germline at one of its ends, possibly a read error. This chain connects TRBV18 to TRBJ2-5; 8 positions agree with TRBD1. This CDR3 is built from 16 residues. The V gene's germline CDR1 is KGHSH and CDR2 LQKENI. Written as DNA, the CDR3 is TGTGCCAGCTCACCACCGGGGACAGGTAGCTCCTACGAGCAGTACTTT. Protein product: CASSPPGTGSSYEQYF.

This clonotype showed up just a few times. This chain links TRBV11-2 with TRBJ2-1; D is uncertain. The end of the DNA aligns better with TRBJ2-7, so the J call may be wrong. CDR3 length: 12 residues. CDR1 is SGHAT and CDR2 is FQNNGV in the germline V gene. The CDR3 sequence is CASSVLSYEQYF. The CDR3 DNA sequence: TGTGCCAGCAGCGTCCTCTCCTACGAGCAGTACTTC.

This sequence joins TRBV20-1 and TRBJ1-6; TRBD1 matches 7 bases. The CDR3 is 14 residues long. Per the germline V gene, CDR1 is DFQATT and CDR2 is SNEGSKA (reference sequence). The trim removed 5 bases at V and 4 bases at J, leaving 5 bases unmatched. The CDR3 loop reads CSAPTGLYNSPLHF. CDR3 DNA: TGCAGTGCTCCGACAGGGCTTTATAATTCACCCCTCCACTTT.

The chain joins TRBV12-3 or TRBV12-4 to TRBJ2-4; 8 bases match TRBD1. The CDR3 has 19 residues. Trimming removed 5 bases from V and 6 bases from J; junction bases left unmatched: 21. The CDR3 protein is CASSPTLGQGFALGNIQYF. The CDR3, as DNA: TGTGCCAGCAGTCCTACCTTAGGACAGGGTTTCGCCTTAGGAAACATTCAGTACTTC.